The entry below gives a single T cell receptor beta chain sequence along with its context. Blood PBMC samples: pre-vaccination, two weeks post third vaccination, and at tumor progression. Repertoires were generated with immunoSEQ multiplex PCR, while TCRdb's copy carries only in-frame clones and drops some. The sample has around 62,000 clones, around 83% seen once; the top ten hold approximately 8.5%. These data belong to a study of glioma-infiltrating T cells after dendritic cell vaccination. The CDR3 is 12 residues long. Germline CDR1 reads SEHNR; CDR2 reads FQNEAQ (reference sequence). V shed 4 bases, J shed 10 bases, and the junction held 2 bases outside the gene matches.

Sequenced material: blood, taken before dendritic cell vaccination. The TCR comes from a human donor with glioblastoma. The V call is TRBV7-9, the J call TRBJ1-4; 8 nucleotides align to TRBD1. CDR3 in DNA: TGTGCCAGCAGCTCGGACAGGGTAAAACTGTTTTTT. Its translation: CASSSDRVKLFF.